The table lists the clone carrying this TCR beta chain with many counts. The target antigen is unknown. The germline V gene has CDR1 DFQATT and CDR2 SNEGSKA (reference sequence). V was pared by 6 bases and J by 0 bases, with 9 bases between. The CDR3 length is 13 residues. The library protocol tagged individual cDNA molecules with unique molecular identifiers. TCRdb itself ran the 5' RACE reads through MiXCR, one entry per CDR3 protein. The table has more than 65,000 distinct CDR3 sequences, 9.5% to 15% seen once. This entry is derived from a study of early T cells in non-severe SARS-CoV-2 infection. Whole-study context: Unpaired chains resulted from sequencing bulk RNA of unsorted whole blood. General study findings and limits: VDJdb matching, biased toward anti-spike CD8 responses, missed private and CD4 specificities.

The receptor's source is an adult who was a healthcare worker with PCR-confirmed SARS-CoV-2 infection or an uninfected control (not recorded which). The sequenced sample was whole blood. The chain couples TRBV20-1 to TRBJ2-1; tentatively, D is TRBD1 or TRBD2 (5 bases each). The CDR3 coding sequence is TGCAGTGCGGGACGGGACTCCTACAATGAGCAGTTCTTC. Its protein product is CSAGRDSYNEQFF.